One sample yielded the 13 T cell receptor beta chains listed below, sequenced in a study of T cell responses to AZD1222 COVID-19 vaccine. Clones were sequenced by immunoSEQ multiplex PCR, and TCRdb holds only the in-frame ones, with some missing. The data contain about 130,000 clones, roughly 92% of them singletons. The specimen was peripheral blood, collected 28 days after the second AZD1222 dose. The receptors shown here come from an adult who received the AZD1222 COVID-19 vaccine.

This clone was counted between two and nine times. The genes are TRBV7-8 and TRBJ2-7; D ambiguous. The germline V gene has CDR1 SGHVS and CDR2 FQNEAQ. Trimming removed 2 bases from V and 6 bases from J, with 8 bases in between. The CDR3 has 12 residues. The CDR3 region is CASSLPSREQYF. Written as DNA, the CDR3 is TGTGCCAGCAGCTTACCCAGCCGCGAGCAGTACTTC.

This clone was found once. This chain joins TRBV6-5 and TRBJ2-7, with TRBD1 matching over 7 bases. V gave up 2 bases and J gave up 2 bases; unmatched junction bases: 6. The V gene's germline CDR1 is MNHEY and CDR2 SVGAGI. This CDR3 region has 15 residues. The CDR3 nucleotides are TGTGCCAGCAGTTACCTTGGGACAGATACCTACGAGCAGTACTTC. It codes for CASSYLGTDTYEQYF.

V usage is TRBV7-9 and J usage is TRBJ2-2, with D possibly being TRBD1 (6 bases). Germline V gives CDR1 SEHNR, CDR2 FQNEAQ (reference sequence). There are 15 residues in the CDR3. Deletions cut 5 bases from V and 7 bases from J, with 17 bases between. CDR3 coding DNA: TGTGCCAGCAGCCCCACAGGGTATGTGGACGGGGAGCTGTTTTTT. Its translation is CASSPTGYVDGELFF.

V gene TRBV29-1 combines with J gene TRBJ1-1; D is possibly TRBD1 (5 bases). Germline V gene lookup returns CDR1 SQVTM and CDR2 ANQGSEA. V was cut by 2 bases and J by 0 bases, with 13 bases left in between. The CDR3 totals 15 residues. Here the CDR3 reads CSVEFRGLMNTEAFF. The CDR3 DNA reads as TGCAGCGTTGAATTTCGGGGACTCATGAACACTGAAGCTTTCTTT.

The rearrangement joins TRBV14 to TRBJ1-3; D ambiguous. The CDR3 is made up of 16 amino acids. The V gene's germline CDR1 is SGHDN and CDR2 FVKESK. The V and J ends lost 1 base and 0 bases respectively, with 10 bases between them. The CDR3 loop is CASSQARRGSGNTIYF. CDR3 DNA: TGTGCCAGCAGCCAAGCGAGGCGTGGCTCTGGAAACACCATATATTTT.

In this sample, this clone turned up many times. This chain connects TRBV7-3 to TRBJ2-7, with D unresolved. V lost 0 bases to trimming and J lost 3 bases, with 0 bases between them. This CDR3 comprises 11 residues. Germline V gene data show CDR1 as SGHTA and CDR2 as FQGTGA. The CDR3, as DNA: TGTGCCAGCAGCTTAACCTACGAGCAGTACTTC. Its translation: CASSLTYEQYF.

A word on this clone: The junction shows a germline mismatch at one end, possibly a read error. This chain links TRBV23-1 with TRBJ2-7; the match to TRBD1 covers 10 bases. TRBV23-1 is an open reading frame whose function is uncertain. The CDR3 is 17 amino acids. CDR3 DNA sequence: TGCGCCAGCAGTCGCCCCCTTAGGACAGGGGGACCCTACGGGCAGTACTTC. Protein sequence: CASSRPLRTGGPYGQYF.

The chain couples TRBV7-2 to TRBJ2-7; TRBD2 is a possible D gene (5 bases). Germline assignment: CDR1 SGHTA and CDR2 FQGNSA. The CDR3 runs 14 residues. The germline V and J ends were trimmed by 1 base and 3 bases, with 10 bases remaining between them. CDR3 nucleotide sequence: TGTGCCAGCAGCTTAGGGCTAGCAGGCTACGAGCAGTACTTC. Amino acids: CASSLGLAGYEQYF.

The chain uses TRBV7-2 and TRBJ2-1, with 10 positions matching TRBD1. The germline gives CDR1 SGHTA, CDR2 FQGNSA. The CDR3 is made up of 16 amino acids. With V trimmed by 0 bases and J by 5 bases, 4 bases remained unmatched. CDR3 sequence: CASSLAPGQGNNEQFF. The CDR3, as DNA: TGTGCCAGCAGCTTAGCCCCGGGACAGGGGAACAATGAGCAGTTCTTC.

In this sample, this clone turned up once. The V call is TRBV19, the J call TRBJ2-5, with a weak D call TRBD2 (6 bases). The CDR3 spans 16 residues. Germline CDR1 LNHDA, CDR2 SQIVND (reference sequence). Trimming removed 3 bases from V and 4 bases from J, with 18 bases in between. CDR3 region: CASSIPGLAGGETQYF. The DNA for the CDR3 is TGTGCCAGTAGTATCCCGGGACTTGCCGGGGGAGAGACCCAGTACTTC.

V is TRBV14 and J is TRBJ2-1; tentative D call: TRBD1 (6 bases). V was pared by 4 bases and J by 1 base, with 8 bases between. Germline CDR1 reads SGHDN; CDR2 reads FVKESK. This CDR3 has 14 residues. The CDR3 spells CASSPGDSYNEQFF. CDR3 nucleotides: TGTGCCAGCAGCCCAGGGGATTCCTACAATGAGCAGTTCTTC.

The gene calls are TRBV19 and TRBJ2-2; 8 nucleotides match TRBD2. Germline V CDR1 and CDR2: LNHDA, SQIVND (reference sequence). The V gene end was trimmed by 9 bases and the J gene end by 0 bases; junction bases not matched to a gene: 9. The CDR3 contains 16 residues. CDR3 region: CASRRAGDSNTGELFF. The CDR3 nucleotides read TGTGCCAGCCGGCGAGCGGGGGACTCGAACACCGGGGAGCTGTTTTTT.

The rearrangement links TRBV6-2 or TRBV6-3 to TRBJ1-2; no reliable D call. The V gene's germline CDR1 is MNHEY and CDR2 SVGEGT. CDR3 length equals 14 residues. The V gene lost 5 bases and the J gene lost 4 bases, with 14 bases spanning the gap. The chain's CDR3 is CASSTLPRGYGYTF. As DNA, the CDR3 is TGTGCCAGCAGTACGTTGCCTCGAGGCTATGGCTACACCTTC.